This TCR beta chain stems from a study of T-cell reconstitution after alpha-beta-depleted transplantation in children. In its sample, this clonotype was seen a few times. TCRbeta library preparation incorporated unique molecular identifiers. TCRdb independently ran MiXCR on the PCR reads; one entry per CDR3 protein. The data show about 480,000 distinct CDR3 sequences, around 13% seen once. From germline, CDR1 is SGHDT and CDR2 YYEEEE. Losses at the gene ends were 4 bases for V and 0 bases for J; bases not matched to a gene: 10. This CDR3 has 18 amino acids. Sequences were derived from PBMCs from the stem cell graft donor, sampled from the stem cell graft. The J gene is TRBJ2-1, the V gene TRBV5-6, with 10 bases fitting TRBD1. The receptor was isolated from a human donor who donated a stem cell graft to a child with combined immunodeficiency. The CDR3 bases are TGTGCCAGCAGCCCCGACAGGGGGCCTTTCAGCTCCTACAATGAGCAGTTCTTC. Its translation: CASSPDRGPFSSYNEQFF.